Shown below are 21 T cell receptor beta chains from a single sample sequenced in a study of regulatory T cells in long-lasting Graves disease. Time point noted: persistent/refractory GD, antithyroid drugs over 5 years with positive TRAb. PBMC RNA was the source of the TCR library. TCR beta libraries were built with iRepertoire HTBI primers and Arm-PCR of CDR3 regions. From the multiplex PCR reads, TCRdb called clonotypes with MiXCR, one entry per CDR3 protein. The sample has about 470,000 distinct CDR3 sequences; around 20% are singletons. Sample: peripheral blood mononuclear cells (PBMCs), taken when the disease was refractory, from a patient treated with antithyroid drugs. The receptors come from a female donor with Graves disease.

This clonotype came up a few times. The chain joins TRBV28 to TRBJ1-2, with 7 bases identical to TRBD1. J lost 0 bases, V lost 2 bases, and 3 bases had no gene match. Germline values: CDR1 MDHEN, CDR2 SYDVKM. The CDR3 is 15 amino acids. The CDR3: CASSLSGQANYGYTF. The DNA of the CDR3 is TGTGCCAGCAGTTTAAGCGGACAGGCTAACTATGGCTACACCTTC.

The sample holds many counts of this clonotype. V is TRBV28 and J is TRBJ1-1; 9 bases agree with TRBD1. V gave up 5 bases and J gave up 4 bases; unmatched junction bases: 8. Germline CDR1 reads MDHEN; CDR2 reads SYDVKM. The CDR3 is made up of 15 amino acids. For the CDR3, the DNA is TGTGCCAGCAGTCCCGCCGGGACAGGGCCCACTGAAGCTTTCTTT. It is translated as CASSPAGTGPTEAFF.

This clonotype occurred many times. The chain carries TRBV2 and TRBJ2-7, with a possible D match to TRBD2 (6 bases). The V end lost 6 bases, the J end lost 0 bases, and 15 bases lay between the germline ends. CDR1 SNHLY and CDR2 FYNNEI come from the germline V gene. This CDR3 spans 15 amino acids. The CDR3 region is CASSRGAGVSYEQYF. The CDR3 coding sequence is TGTGCCAGCAGCCGGGGAGCGGGTGTCTCCTACGAGCAGTACTTC.

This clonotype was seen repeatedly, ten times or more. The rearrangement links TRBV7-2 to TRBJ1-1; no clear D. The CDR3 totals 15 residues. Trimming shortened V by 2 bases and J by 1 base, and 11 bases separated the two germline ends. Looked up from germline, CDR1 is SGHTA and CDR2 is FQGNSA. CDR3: CASSLMGGRNTEAFF. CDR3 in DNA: TGTGCCAGCAGCTTAATGGGTGGGAGGAACACTGAAGCTTTCTTT.

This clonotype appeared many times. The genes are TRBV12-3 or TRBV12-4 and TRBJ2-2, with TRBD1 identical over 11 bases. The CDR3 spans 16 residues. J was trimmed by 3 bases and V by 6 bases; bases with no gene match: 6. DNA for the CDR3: TGTGCCAGCAGCTTGGACAGGGGGCTTTACACCGGGGAGCTGTTTTTT. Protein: CASSLDRGLYTGELFF.

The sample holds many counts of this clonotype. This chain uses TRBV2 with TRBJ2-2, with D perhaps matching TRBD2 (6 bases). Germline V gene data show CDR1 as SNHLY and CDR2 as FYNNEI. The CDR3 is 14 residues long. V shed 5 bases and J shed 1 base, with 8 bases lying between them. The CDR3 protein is CASSRDWNTGELFF. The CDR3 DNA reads TGTGCCAGCAGTCGGGACTGGAACACCGGGGAGCTGTTTTTT.

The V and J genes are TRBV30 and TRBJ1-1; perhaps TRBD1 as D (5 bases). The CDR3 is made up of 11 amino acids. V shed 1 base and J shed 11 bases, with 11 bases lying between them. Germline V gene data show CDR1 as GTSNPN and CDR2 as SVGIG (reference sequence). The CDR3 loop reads CAWSAGRAAFF. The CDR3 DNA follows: TGTGCCTGGAGTGCGGGCAGGGCGGCTTTCTTT.

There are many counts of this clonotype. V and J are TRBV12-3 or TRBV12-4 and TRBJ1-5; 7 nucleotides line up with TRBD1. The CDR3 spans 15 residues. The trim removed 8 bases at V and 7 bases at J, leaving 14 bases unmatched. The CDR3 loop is CASATHRQGIQPQHF. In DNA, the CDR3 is TGTGCCAGCGCTACGCACCGACAGGGCATCCAGCCCCAGCATTTT.

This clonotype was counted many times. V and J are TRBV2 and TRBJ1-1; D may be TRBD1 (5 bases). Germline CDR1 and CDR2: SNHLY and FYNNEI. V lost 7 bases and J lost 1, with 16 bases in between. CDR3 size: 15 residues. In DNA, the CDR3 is TGTGCCAGCAAAAAATCAGGGCTACCGAACACTGAAGCTTTCTTT. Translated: CASKKSGLPNTEAFF.

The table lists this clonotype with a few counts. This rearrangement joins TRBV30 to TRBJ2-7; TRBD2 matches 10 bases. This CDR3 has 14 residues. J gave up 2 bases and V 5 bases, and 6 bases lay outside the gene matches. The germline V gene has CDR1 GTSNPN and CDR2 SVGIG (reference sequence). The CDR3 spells CAWAVAGGTYEQYF. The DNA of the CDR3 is TGTGCCTGGGCGGTAGCGGGAGGTACCTACGAGCAGTACTTC.

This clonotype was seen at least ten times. CDR3 in DNA: TGCAGTGCCCCCCAACGGGATCTCACCTACGAGCAGTACTTC. It translates to CSAPQRDLTYEQYF. This chain connects TRBV20-1 to TRBJ2-7; tentatively, D is TRBD2 (5 bases). Germline CDR1 is DFQATT and CDR2 is SNEGSKA (reference sequence). Trimming took 6 bases from V and 2 from J, leaving 17 bases between them. The CDR3 covers 14 residues.

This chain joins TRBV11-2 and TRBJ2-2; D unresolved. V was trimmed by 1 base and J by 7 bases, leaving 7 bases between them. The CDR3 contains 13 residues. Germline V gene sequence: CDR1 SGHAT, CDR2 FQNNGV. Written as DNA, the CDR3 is TGTGCCAGCAGCTTAGTGGCTCTCGGGGAGCTGTTTTTT. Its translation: CASSLVALGELFF.

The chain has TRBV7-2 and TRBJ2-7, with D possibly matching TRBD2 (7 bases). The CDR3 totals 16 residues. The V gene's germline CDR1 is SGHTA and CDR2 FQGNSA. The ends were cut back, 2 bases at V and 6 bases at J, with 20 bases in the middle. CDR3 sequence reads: CASSLFTGRATCEQYF. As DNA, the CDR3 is TGTGCCAGCAGCTTATTTACAGGGAGGGCGACCTGCGAGCAGTACTTC.

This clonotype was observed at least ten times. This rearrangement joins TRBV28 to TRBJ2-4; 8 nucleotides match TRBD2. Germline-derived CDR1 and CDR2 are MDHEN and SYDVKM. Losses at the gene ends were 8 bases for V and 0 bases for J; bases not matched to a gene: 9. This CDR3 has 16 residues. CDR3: CASVRSGDIAKNIQYF. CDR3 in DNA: TGTGCCAGCGTACGTAGCGGGGATATAGCCAAAAACATTCAGTACTTC.

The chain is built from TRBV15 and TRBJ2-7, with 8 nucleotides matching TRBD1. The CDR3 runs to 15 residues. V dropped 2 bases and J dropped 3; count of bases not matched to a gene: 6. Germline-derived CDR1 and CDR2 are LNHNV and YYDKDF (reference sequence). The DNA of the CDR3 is TGTGCCACCAGCAGACAGGACAGGGTTGGCTACGAGCAGTACTTC. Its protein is CATSRQDRVGYEQYF.

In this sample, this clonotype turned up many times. The CDR3 region is CASSSTVRGGNSPLHF. In nucleotides, the CDR3 is TGTGCCAGCAGCTCCACGGTACGGGGGGGGAATTCACCCCTCCACTTT. The chain uses TRBV7-2 and TRBJ1-6; TRBD1 might be the D (5 bases). CDR1 and CDR2 (germline): SGHTA, FQGNSA. The CDR3 covers 16 residues. V lost 4 bases and J lost 7, with 17 bases in between.

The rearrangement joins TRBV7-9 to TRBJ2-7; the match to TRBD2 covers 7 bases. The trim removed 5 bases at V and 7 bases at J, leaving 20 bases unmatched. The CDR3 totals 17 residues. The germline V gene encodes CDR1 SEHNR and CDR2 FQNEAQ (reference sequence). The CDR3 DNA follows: TGTGCCAGCAGCCATTCCGGCGGGGACTACCCTCCTTTGGAGCAGTACTTC. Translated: CASSHSGGDYPPLEQYF.

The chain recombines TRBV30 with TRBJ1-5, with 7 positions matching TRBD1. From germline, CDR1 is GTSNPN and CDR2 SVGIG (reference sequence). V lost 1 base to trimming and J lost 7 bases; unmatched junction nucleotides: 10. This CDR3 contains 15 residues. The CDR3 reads CAWSDVWDRGQPQHF. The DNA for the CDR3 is TGTGCCTGGAGTGATGTTTGGGACAGAGGACAGCCCCAGCATTTT.

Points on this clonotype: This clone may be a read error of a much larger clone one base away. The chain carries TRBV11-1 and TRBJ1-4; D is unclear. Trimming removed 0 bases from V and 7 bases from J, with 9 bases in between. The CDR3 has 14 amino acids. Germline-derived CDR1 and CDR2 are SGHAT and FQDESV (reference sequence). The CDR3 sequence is CASSLAGVSEKLFF. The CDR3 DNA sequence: TGTGCCAGCAGCTTAGCAGGCGTTAGTGAAAAACTGTTTTTT. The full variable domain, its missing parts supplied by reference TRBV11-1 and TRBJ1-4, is EAEVAQSPRYKITEKSQAVAFWCDPISGHATLYWYRQILGQGPELLVQFQDESVVDDSQLPKDRFSAERLKGVDSTLKIQPAELGDSAMYLCASSLAGVSEKLFFGSGTQLSVL.

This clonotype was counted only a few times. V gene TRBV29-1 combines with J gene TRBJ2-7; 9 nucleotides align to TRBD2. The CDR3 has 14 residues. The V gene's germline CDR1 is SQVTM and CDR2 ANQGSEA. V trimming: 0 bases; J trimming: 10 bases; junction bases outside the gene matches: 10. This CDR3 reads CSVEDRLAGDFQYF. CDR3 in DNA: TGCAGCGTTGAAGATCGTTTAGCGGGAGACTTCCAGTACTTC.

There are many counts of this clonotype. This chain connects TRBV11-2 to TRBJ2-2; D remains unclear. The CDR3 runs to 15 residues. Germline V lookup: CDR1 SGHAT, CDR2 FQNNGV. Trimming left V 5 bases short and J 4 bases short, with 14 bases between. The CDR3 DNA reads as TGTGCCAGCAGCCCGGGTTGGCGCGGCACCGGGGAGCTGTTTTTT. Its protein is CASSPGWRGTGELFF.